This record covers a single T cell receptor beta chain. No antigen is known for it. This entry comes from a study of immune heterogeneity within non-small cell lung tumors. With 32 V and 13 J primers, multiplex PCR amplified the TCR beta CDR3. TCRdb processed the multiplex PCR reads anew with MiXCR; each CDR3 protein has one entry. The sample carries 13,000 or so distinct CDR3 sequences, roughly 22% recorded once. The authors used about 600 ng of bulk tumor genomic DNA per sample as template. Taken during surgery, several biopsies per primary tumor were spaced as far apart as possible within the tumor mass. Before undergoing curative surgery, patients had newly diagnosed non-small cell lung cancer that was untreated. The study's findings and limits: There were identical dominant CDR3 beta clonotypes recurring across tumor sites within a patient, together with site-unique high-frequency clones.

Sequences were obtained from lung tumor tissue. This TCR came from a man in his sixties with non-small cell lung cancer.

This CDR3 is CASSLYEGTGETQYF. The CDR3 DNA reads as TGTGCCAGCAGTTTATATGAGGGAACGGGGGAGACCCAGTACTTC. The chain carries TRBV12-3 or TRBV12-4 and TRBJ2-5; a weak D match, TRBD2 (5 bases). V was trimmed by 2 bases and J by 5 bases, leaving 15 bases between them. The CDR3 is made up of 15 amino acids.